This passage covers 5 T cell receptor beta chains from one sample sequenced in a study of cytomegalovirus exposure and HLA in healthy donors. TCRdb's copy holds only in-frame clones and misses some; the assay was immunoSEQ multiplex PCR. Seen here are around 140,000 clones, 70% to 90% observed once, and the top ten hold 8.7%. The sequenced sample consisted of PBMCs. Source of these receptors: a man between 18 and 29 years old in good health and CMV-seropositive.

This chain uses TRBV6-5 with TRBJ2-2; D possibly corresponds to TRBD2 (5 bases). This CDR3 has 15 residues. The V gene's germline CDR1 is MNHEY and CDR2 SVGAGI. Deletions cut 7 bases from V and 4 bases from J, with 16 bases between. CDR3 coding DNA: TGTGCCAGCAATAATCTGGGCCGGGGCACCGGGGAGCTGTTTTTT. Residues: CASNNLGRGTGELFF.

The CDR3 DNA is TGCGCCAGCAGCTTGGATCGGCCTAGCGGAGACAATGAGCAGTTCTTC. Translation: CASSLDRPSGDNEQFF. J is TRBJ2-1 and V is TRBV5-1, with TRBD2 matching over 7 bases. This CDR3 region has 16 residues. In germline, CDR1 is SGHRS, CDR2 YFSETQ. The J segment lost 5 bases and the V segment lost 0 bases, leaving 8 bases of the junction unmatched.

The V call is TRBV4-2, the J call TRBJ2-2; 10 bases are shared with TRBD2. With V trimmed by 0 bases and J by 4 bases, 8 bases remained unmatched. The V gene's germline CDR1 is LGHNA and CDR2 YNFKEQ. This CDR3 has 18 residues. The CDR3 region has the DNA TGTGCCAGCAGCCAAGATCCAGCGGGAGGGAGGCGCACCGGGGAGCTGTTTTTT. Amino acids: CASSQDPAGGRRTGELFF.

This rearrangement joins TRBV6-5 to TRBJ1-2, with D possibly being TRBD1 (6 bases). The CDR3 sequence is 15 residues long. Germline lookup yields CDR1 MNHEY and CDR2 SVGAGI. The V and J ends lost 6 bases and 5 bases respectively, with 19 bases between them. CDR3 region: CASRLEQGPRYGYTF. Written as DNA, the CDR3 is TGTGCCAGCAGGCTGGAACAGGGCCCTCGGTATGGCTACACCTTC.

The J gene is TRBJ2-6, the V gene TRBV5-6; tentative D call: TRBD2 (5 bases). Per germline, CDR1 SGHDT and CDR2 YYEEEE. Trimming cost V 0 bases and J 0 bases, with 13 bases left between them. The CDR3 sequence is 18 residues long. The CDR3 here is CASSLGPVDYSGANVLTF. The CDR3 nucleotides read TGTGCCAGCAGCTTGGGGCCTGTCGACTACTCTGGGGCCAACGTCCTGACTTTC.